These T cell receptor beta chains were read from a single sample in a study of T cells after yellow fever vaccination. In TCRdb, the 5' RACE reads were re-called with MiXCR into one record per CDR3 protein. The profile shows some 600,000 distinct CDR3 sequences, around 12% of them singletons. The sample in question was PBMCs, obtained on the day of the yellow fever booster vaccination. The source is a young man who received the YFV17D yellow fever vaccine. Each CDR3 is given with its conserved first and last residue. A D gene is named only where the DNA matches it firmly. Some rows have no size entry. The others give once, few or many, or a class for an expanded clone.

d_call	j_call	v_call	cdr3_length	clone_size	cdr3_aa	cdr3_nt
TRBD2	TRBJ2-1	TRBV5-1	19	-	CASSLGRLAGHQGRGEQFF	TGCGCCAGCAGCTTGGGACGACTAGCGGGCCATCAGGGGCGCGGTGAGCAGTTCTTC
TRBD2	TRBJ2-2	TRBV19	16	few	CASSTAAAGGAGELFF	TGTGCCAGTAGTACCGCCGCGGCGGGGGGCGCCGGGGAGCTGTTTTTT
-	TRBJ2-7	TRBV5-1	12	-	CASSLPSDEQYF	TGCGCCAGCAGCTTGCCTAGCGACGAGCAGTACTTC
-	TRBJ2-7	TRBV5-5	14	-	CASRPSPRGSEQYF	TGTGCCAGCAGACCAAGTCCTAGAGGCTCCGAGCAGTACTTC
-	TRBJ2-7	TRBV5-1	14	-	CASSLGGLGNEQYF	TGCGCCAGCAGCTTGGGAGGGTTGGGGAACGAGCAGTACTTC
-	TRBJ2-2	TRBV2	13	few	CASSVSYTGELFF	TGTGCCAGCAGCGTCTCCTACACCGGGGAGCTGTTTTTT
TRBD2	TRBJ2-7	TRBV5-1	14	-	CASSTVPGGYEQYF	TGCGCCAGCAGCACGGTTCCGGGAGGATACGAGCAGTACTTC
TRBD2	TRBJ2-7	TRBV7-9	15	-	CASSSRLAGAGEQYF	TGTGCCAGCAGCTCCCGACTAGCGGGAGCGGGCGAGCAGTACTTC
-	TRBJ2-5	TRBV25-1	14	-	CASSELDVGETLYF	TGTGCCAGCAGTGAACTTGATGTAGGAGAGACCCTGTACTTC
-	TRBJ2-2	TRBV20-1	16	few	CSARDPRGHTTGELFF	TGCAGTGCTAGAGATCCCCGAGGGCACACGACCGGGGAGCTGTTTTTT
-	TRBJ2-4	TRBV9	17	few	CASSLRPAPEGLNIQYF	TGTGCCAGCAGCCTCCGACCGGCTCCAGAGGGGTTGAACATTCAGTACTTC
-	TRBJ1-3	TRBV7-8	14	-	CASSLEAVGNTIYF	TGTGCCAGCAGCTTAGAGGCGGTTGGAAACACCATATATTTT
-	TRBJ2-2	TRBV20-1	14	-	CSARGVTNTGELFF	TGCAGTGCTAGAGGGGTTACGAACACCGGGGAGCTGTTTTTT
TRBD2	TRBJ2-3	TRBV20-1	17	-	CSARVLAGTSSTDTQYF	TGCAGTGCTAGAGTGCTAGCGGGAACTTCTAGCACAGATACGCAGTATTTT